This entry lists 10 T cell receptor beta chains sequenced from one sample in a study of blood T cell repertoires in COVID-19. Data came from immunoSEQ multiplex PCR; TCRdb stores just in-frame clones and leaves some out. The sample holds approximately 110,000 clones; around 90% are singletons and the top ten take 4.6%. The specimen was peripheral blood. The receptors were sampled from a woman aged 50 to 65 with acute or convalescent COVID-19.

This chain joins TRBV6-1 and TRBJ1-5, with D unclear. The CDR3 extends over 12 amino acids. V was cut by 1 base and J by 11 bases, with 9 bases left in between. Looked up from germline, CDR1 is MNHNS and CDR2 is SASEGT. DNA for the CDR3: TGTGCCAGCAGTGAAGGGCCCGTTACCCAGCATTTT. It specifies CASSEGPVTQHF.

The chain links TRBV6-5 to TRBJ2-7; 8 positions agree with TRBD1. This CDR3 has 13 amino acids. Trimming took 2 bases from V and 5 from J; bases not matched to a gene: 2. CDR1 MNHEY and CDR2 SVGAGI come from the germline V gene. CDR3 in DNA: TGTGCCAGCAGTTACGACAGGGGCAACGAGCAGTACTTC. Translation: CASSYDRGNEQYF.

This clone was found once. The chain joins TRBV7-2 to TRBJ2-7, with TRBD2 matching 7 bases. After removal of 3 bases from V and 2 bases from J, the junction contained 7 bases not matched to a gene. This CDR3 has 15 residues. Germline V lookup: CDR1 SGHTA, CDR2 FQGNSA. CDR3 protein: CASSLGGNAAYEQYF. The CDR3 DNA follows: TGTGCCAGCAGCTTGGGGGGGAATGCTGCCTACGAGCAGTACTTC.

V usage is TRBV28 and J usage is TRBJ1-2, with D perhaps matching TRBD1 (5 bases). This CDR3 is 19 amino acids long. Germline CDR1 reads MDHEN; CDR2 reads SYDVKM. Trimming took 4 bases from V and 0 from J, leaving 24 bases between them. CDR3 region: CASSSILPQGEVPNYGYTF. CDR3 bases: TGTGCCAGCAGTTCCATCCTCCCGCAAGGGGAAGTACCTAACTATGGCTACACCTTC.

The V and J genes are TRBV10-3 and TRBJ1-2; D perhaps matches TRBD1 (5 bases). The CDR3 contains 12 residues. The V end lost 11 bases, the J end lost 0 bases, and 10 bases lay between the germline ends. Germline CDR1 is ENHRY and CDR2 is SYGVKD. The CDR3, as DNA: TGTGCCGTTCAGGGCACTAACTATGGCTACACCTTC. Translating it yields CAVQGTNYGYTF.

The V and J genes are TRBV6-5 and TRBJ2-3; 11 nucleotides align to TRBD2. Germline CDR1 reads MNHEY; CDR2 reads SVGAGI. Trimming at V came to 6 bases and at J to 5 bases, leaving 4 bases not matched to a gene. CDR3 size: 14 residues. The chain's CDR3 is CASRALAGGDTQYF. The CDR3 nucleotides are TGTGCCAGCAGGGCTCTAGCGGGAGGAGATACGCAGTATTTT.

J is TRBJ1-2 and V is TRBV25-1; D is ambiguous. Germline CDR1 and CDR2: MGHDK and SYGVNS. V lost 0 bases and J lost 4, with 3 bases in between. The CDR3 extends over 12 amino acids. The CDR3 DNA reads TGTGCCAGCAGTGAATATAGCTATGGCTACACCTTC. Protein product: CASSEYSYGYTF.

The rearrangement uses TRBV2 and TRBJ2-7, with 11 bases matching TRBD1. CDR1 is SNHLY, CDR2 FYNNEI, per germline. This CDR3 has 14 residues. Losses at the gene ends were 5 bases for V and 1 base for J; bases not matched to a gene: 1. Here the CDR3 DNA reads TGTGCCAGCAGTAGGGACAGGGGGTCCTACGAGCAGTACTTC. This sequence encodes CASSRDRGSYEQYF.

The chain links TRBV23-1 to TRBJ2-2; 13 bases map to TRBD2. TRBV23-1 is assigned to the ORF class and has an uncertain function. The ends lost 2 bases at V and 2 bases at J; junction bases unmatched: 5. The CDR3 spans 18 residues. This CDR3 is CASSQTTSGRRNTGELFF. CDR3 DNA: TGCGCCAGCAGTCAAACGACTAGCGGGAGGCGTAACACCGGGGAGCTGTTTTTT.

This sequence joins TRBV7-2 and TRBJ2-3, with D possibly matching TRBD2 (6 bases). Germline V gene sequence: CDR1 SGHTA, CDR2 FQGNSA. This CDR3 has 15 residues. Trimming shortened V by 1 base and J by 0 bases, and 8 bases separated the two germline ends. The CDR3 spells CASSLGSGSTDTQYF. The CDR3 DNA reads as TGTGCCAGCAGCTTAGGGAGCGGGAGCACAGATACGCAGTATTTT.